One T cell receptor (beta chain) is described in this entry. The sample originates from a study of blood T cell repertoires in COVID-19. Turning to the study itself: Sites across the United States, Italy and Spain contributed samples from acute and convalescent COVID-19. The analysed material was cDNA or gDNA that came from T cells, B-cell-depleted T cells, or PBMCs.

This CDR3 spans 14 amino acids. The germline gives CDR1 SEHNR, CDR2 FQNEAQ (reference sequence). Trimming removed 2 bases from V and 6 bases from J, with 13 bases in between. In the original workflow: Estimated nucleated cell counts came from reference gene primer amplification. Profiled with immunoSEQ multiplex PCR; TCRdb holds only in-frame clones, not every one. Clonal size and the V and J genes are those of that table, whereas D and trimming came from the DNA. The sample carries 140,000 to 150,000 clones, more than 70% recorded once. This TCR was recovered from a woman aged 45-65 years with acute or convalescent COVID-19. Sample: peripheral blood. This chain joins TRBV7-9 and TRBJ1-2, with D unresolved. This CDR3 reads CASSLTVSWDGYTF. CDR3 in DNA: TGTGCCAGCAGCTTAACAGTCAGCTGGGATGGCTACACCTTC.